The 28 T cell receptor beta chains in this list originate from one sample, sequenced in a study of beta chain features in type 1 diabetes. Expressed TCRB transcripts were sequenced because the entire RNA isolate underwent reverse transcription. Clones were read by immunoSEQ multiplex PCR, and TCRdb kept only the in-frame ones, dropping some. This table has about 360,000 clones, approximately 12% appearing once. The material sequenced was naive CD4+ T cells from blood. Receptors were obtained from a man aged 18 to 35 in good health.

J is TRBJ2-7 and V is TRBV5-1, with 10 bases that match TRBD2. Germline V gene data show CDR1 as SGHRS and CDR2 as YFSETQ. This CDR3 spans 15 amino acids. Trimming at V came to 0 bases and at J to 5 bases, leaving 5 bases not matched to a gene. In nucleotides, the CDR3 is TGCGCCAGCAGCTTGGCCGGGACTAGCGTCCACGAGCAGTACTTC. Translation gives CASSLAGTSVHEQYF.

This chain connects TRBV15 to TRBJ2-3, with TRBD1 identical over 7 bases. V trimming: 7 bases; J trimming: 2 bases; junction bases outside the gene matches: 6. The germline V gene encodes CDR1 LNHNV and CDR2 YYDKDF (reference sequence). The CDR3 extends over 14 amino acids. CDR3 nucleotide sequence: TGTGCCACCATCCGGGACAGACTCACAGATACGCAGTATTTT. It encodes CATIRDRLTDTQYF.

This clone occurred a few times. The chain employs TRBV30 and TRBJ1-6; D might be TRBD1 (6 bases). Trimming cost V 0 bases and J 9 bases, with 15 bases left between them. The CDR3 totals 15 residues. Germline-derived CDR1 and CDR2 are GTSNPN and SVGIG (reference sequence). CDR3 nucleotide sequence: TGTGCCTGGAGTGTCTCCAACAGGGCTAGTTCACCCCTCCACTTT. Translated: CAWSVSNRASSPLHF.

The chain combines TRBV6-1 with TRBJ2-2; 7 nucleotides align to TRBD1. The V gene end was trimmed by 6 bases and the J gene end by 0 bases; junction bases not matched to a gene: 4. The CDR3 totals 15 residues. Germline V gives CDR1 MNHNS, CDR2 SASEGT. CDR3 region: CASSWGQSNTGELFF. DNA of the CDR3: TGTGCCAGCAGCTGGGGACAGTCGAACACCGGGGAGCTGTTTTTT.

The CDR3 here is CASSPPTSGGAGETQYF. The DNA of the CDR3 is TGCGCCAGCAGCCCACCGACTAGCGGGGGGGCGGGAGAGACCCAGTACTTC. V usage is TRBV5-1 and J usage is TRBJ2-5; 14 positions agree with TRBD2. Germline CDR1 is SGHRS and CDR2 is YFSETQ. J gave up 4 bases and V 4 bases, and 9 bases lay outside the gene matches. This CDR3 spans 17 amino acids.

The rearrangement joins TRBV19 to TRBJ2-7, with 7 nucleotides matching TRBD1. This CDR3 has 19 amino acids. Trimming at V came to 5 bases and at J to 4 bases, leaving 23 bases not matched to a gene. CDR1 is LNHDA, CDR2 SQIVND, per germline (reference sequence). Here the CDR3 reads CASSSLSDTRQGRRYEQYF. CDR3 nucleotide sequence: TGTGCCAGTAGTTCACTCTCGGACACTCGACAGGGACGGAGGTACGAGCAGTACTTC. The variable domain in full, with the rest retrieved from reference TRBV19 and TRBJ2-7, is DGGITQSPKYLFRKEGQNVTLSCEQNLNHDAMYWYRQDPGQGLRLIYYSQIVNDFQKGDIAEGYSVSREKKESFPLTVTSAQKNPTAFYLCASSSLSDTRQGRRYEQYFGPGTRLTVT.

CDR3 in DNA: TGTGCCAGCAGCACAGGGGAGTTCTACTATGGCTACACCTTC. It specifies CASSTGEFYYGYTF. The chain combines TRBV7-8 with TRBJ1-2, with TRBD1 identical over 7 bases. V shed 5 bases, J shed 3 bases, and the junction held 6 bases outside the gene matches. The CDR3 consists of 14 residues. Germline CDR1 is SGHVS and CDR2 is FQNEAQ.

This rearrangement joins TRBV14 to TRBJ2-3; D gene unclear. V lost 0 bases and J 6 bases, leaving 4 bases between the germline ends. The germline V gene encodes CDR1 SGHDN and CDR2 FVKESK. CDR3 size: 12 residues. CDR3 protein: CASSQDMDTQYF. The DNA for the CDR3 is TGTGCCAGCAGCCAAGATATGGATACGCAGTATTTT.

The CDR3 sequence is CSASAGGNTEAFF. In nucleotides, the CDR3 is TGCAGCGCCTCGGCAGGGGGGAACACTGAAGCTTTCTTT. The chain is built from TRBV29-1 and TRBJ1-1; TRBD1 matches at 7 bases. V was clipped by 7 bases and J by 1 base; unmatched bases: 6. The CDR3 contains 13 residues. Germline loops: CDR1 SQVTM, CDR2 ANQGSEA.

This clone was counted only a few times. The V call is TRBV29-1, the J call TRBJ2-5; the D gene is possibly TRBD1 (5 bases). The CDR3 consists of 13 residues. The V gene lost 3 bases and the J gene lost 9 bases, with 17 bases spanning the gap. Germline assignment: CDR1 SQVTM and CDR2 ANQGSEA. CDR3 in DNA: TGCAGCGTTGATCCCGCCGGGCCCAGGGCCCAGTACTTC. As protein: CSVDPAGPRAQYF.

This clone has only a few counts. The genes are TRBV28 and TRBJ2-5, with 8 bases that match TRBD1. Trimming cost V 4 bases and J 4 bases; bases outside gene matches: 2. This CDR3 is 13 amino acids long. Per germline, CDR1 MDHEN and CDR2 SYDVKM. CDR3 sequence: CASSSQGGETQYF. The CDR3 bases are TGTGCCAGCAGTTCACAGGGGGGAGAGACCCAGTACTTC. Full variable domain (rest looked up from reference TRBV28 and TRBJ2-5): DVKVTQSSRYLVKRTGEKVFLECVQDMDHENMFWYRQDPGLGLRLIYFSYDVKMKEKGDIPEGYSVSREKKERFSLILESASTNQTSMYLCASSSQGGETQYFGPGTRLLVL.

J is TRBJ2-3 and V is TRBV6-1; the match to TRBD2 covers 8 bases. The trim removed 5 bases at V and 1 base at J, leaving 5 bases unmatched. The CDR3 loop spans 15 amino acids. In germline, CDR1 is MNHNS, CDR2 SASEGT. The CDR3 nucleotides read TGTGCCAGCAGTTTACTAGCGGCTCGCACAGATACGCAGTATTTT. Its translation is CASSLLAARTDTQYF.

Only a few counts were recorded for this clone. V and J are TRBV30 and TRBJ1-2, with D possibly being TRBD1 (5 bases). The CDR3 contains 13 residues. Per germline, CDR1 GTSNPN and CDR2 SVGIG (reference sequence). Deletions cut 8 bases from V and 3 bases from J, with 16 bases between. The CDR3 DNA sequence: TGTGCCATGGGAACGGGGGTCGACTATGGCTACACCTTC. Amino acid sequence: CAMGTGVDYGYTF.

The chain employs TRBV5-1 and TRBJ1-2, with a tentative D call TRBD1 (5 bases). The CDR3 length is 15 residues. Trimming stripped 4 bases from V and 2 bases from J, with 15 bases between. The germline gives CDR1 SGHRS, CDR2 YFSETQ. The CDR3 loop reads CASSLVGAENYGYTF. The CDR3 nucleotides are TGCGCCAGCAGCCTGGTAGGGGCCGAAAACTATGGCTACACCTTC.

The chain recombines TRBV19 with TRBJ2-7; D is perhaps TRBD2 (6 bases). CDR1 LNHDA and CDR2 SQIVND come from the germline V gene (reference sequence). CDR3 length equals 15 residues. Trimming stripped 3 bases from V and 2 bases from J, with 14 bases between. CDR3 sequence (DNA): TGTGCCAGTAGTATGGAGGCCGGAGGGGCCTACGAGCAGTACTTC. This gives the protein CASSMEAGGAYEQYF.

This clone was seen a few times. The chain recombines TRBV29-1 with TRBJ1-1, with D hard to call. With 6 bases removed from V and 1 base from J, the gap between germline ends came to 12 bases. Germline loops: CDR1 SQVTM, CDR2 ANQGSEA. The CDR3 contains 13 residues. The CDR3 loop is CSVDKGGNTEAFF. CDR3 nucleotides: TGCAGCGTAGACAAGGGAGGGAACACTGAAGCTTTCTTT.

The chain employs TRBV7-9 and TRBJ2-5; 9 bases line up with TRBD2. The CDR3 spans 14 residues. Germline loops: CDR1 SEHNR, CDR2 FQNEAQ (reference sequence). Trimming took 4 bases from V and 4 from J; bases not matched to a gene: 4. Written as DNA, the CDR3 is TGTGCCAGCAGCTCGAAGCGGGAGGTAGAGACCCAGTACTTC. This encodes CASSSKREVETQYF. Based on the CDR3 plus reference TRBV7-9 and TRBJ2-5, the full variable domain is DTGVSQNPRHKITKRGQNVTFRCDPISEHNRLYWYRQTLGQGPEFLTYFQNEAQLEKSRLLSDRFSAERPKGSFSTLEIQRTEQGDSAMYLCASSSKREVETQYFGPGTRLLVL.

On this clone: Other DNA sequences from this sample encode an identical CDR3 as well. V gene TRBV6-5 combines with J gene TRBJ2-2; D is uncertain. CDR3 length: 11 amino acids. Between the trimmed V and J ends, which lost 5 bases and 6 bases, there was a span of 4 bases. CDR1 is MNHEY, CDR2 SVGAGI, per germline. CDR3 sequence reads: CASSRAGELFF. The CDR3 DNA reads TGTGCCAGCAGTAGAGCCGGGGAGCTGTTTTTT.

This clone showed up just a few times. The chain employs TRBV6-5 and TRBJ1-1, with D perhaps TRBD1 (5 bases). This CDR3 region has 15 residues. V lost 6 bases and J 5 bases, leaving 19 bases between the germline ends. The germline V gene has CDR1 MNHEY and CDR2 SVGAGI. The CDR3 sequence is CASSPFDSLRTEAFF. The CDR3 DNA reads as TGTGCCAGCAGCCCCTTCGACAGCTTGAGGACTGAAGCTTTCTTT.

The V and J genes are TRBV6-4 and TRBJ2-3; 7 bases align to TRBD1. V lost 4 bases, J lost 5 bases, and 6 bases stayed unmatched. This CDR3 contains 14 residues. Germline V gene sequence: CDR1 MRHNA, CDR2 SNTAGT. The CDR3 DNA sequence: TGTGCCAGCAGTGCGACAGGGTGGGGAGATACGCAGTATTTT. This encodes CASSATGWGDTQYF.

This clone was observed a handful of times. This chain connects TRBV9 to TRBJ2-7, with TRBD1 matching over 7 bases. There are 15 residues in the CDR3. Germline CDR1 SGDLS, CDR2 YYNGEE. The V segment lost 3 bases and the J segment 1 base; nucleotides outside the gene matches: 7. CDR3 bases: TGTGCCAGCAGCGCCTTCGAGACAGGGTCCTACGAGCAGTACTTC. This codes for CASSAFETGSYEQYF. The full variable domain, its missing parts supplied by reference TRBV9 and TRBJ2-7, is DSGVTQTPKHLITATGQRVTLRCSPRSGDLSVYWYQQSLDQGLQFLIQYYNGEERAKGNILERFSAQQFPDLHSELNLSSLELGDSALYFCASSAFETGSYEQYFGPGTRLTVT.

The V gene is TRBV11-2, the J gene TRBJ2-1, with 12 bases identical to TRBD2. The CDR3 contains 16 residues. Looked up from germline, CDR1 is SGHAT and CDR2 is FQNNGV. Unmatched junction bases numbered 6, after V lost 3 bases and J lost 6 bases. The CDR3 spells CASSLVLAGGINEQFF. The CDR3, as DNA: TGTGCCAGCAGCTTGGTTCTAGCGGGAGGGATCAATGAGCAGTTCTTC.

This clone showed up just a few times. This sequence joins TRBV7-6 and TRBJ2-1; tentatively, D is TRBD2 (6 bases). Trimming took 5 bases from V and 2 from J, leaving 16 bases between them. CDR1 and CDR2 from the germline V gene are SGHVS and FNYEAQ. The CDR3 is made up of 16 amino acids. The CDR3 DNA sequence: TGTGCCAGCAGCCCCTACGGGGGAAGCGCCTACAATGAGCAGTTCTTC. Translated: CASSPYGGSAYNEQFF.

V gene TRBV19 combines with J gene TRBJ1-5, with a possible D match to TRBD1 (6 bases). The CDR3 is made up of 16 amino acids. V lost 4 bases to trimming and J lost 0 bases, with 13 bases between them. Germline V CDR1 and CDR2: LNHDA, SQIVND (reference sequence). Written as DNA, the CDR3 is TGTGCCAGTAGTACTCTATCGGGACATAGCAATCAGCCCCAGCATTTT. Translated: CASSTLSGHSNQPQHF. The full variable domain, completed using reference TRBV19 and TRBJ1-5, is DGGITQSPKYLFRKEGQNVTLSCEQNLNHDAMYWYRQDPGQGLRLIYYSQIVNDFQKGDIAEGYSVSREKKESFPLTVTSAQKNPTAFYLCASSTLSGHSNQPQHFGDGTRLSIL.

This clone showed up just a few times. CDR3 sequence (DNA): TGTGCCAGCAGCGTAGGGGGGAGGCCCTCCTACAATGAGCAGTTCTTC. Its translation: CASSVGGRPSYNEQFF. The chain combines TRBV9 with TRBJ2-1, with a possible D match to TRBD2 (6 bases). The germline V and J ends were trimmed by 0 bases and 0 bases, with 10 bases remaining between them. CDR1 is SGDLS, CDR2 YYNGEE, per germline. This CDR3 is built from 16 residues.

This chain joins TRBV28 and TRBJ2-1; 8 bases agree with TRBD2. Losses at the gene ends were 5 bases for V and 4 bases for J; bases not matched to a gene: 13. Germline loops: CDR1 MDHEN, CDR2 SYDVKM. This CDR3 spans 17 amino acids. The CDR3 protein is CASSLSPSGRAYNEQFF. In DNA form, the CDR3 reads TGTGCCAGCAGTCTCTCGCCCAGCGGGAGAGCATACAATGAGCAGTTCTTC.

CDR3 residues: CASSQATSGNQETQYF. The CDR3 nucleotides read TGTGCCAGCAGCCAGGCGACTAGCGGGAACCAAGAGACCCAGTACTTC. V usage is TRBV14 and J usage is TRBJ2-5; TRBD2 agrees at 11 bases. This CDR3 spans 16 amino acids. The ends lost 3 bases at V and 0 bases at J; junction bases unmatched: 3. Germline V gene sequence: CDR1 SGHDN, CDR2 FVKESK.

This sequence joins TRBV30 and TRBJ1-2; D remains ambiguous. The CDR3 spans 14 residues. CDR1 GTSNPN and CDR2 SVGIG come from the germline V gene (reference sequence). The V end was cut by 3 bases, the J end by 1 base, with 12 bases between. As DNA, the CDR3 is TGTGCCTGGAGAGGAGGGAGCGGTAACTATGGCTACACCTTC. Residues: CAWRGGSGNYGYTF.